The sequence of this T cell receptor beta chain was determined in a study of shared clonotypes between healthy human individuals (dated by TCRdb to the early 2020s). For context, the study as a whole: A couple of women and a few men aged 18 to 49 years were included in the cohort. Between about 0.8 and 9 billion PBMCs per donor were obtained by leukapheresis. The study deeply sequenced blood TCR repertoires of several healthy adults to estimate repertoire size and the extent of clonotype sharing between individuals. For each donor, CD4 naive and CD4 memory were each given three plates, CD8 naive was given two plates, and CD8 memory was given one plate. Different laboratories and diverse techniques were used to prepare libraries and sequence TCR repertoires, to increase sequencing depth and limit assay-specific biases. What the authors observed across the whole study: Across four donors, 5% to 6% of naive CD4, more than 3% of naive CD8, roughly 2.3% of memory CD4, and roughly 0.41% of memory CD8 clonotypes were shared. Estimated clonotype richness was generally larger for naive than for memory subsets. Compared with non-shared clonotypes, clonotypes shared by all four sorted-subset donors had higher generation probabilities. The small number of donors limited the genetic and exposure-history diversity represented. Pairwise subsampling led to the expectation that sequencing depth would affect the degree of clonotype sharing among donors. Sampling was limited to blood, and TCR repertoires in tissue likely differ from TCR repertoires in blood. Incomplete sequencing was indicated by rarefaction of sorted-subset datasets, despite the large sequencing depth.

This clone was counted a single time. Its recognized antigen is unknown. Base qualities are not at hand, and no much larger clone is one base apart. Using the deep immunoSEQ assay, multiplex PCR amplified TCR CDR3 regions from genomic DNA. Extracted genomic DNA from each cell subset was distributed evenly across all wells of several immunoSEQ 96-well plates, and each plate was treated as a replicate. For sorted subsets, around 200 ng genomic DNA, equal to tens of thousands of T cell genomes, was loaded into each replicate PCR. Purified libraries were quantified with a Qubit 3.0 fluorometer, sized on a Bioanalyzer 2100, and re-quantified with the KAPA Library Quantification kit. Every immunoSEQ 96-well plate was sequenced on a separate single-read 150-cycle Illumina NextSeq 550 flow cell. The published analysis was carried out like this. Because only junctional sequences without quality scores were contained in the immunoSEQ output, filtering matching that applied to full-length reads could not be performed. Sequences were annotated with PyIR, a Python wrapper for IgBLAST v1.9, using IMGT germline references to assign V/J genes and CDR3. Any read was removed if the V/J assignment was weak (E-value above 1e-6), the CDR3 was missing, or the read contained stop codons, out-of-frame junctions, or ambiguous translated residues. V3J clonotypes were defined as sequences sharing an identical inferred V gene, J gene, and CDR3 amino acid sequence. The percentage overlap between two repertoires was calculated by dividing the number of shared unique clonotypes by the size of the smaller repertoire. RTK rarefaction, the Chao1 estimator, and Recon v2.1 estimates of unobserved clonotypes were used to assess repertoire richness. Generation probabilities were computed with OLGA for all TCRbeta clonotypes obtained by the gDNA method from a handful of donors. This immuneACCESS table, as held by TCRdb, lists in-frame sequences with V and J called but not all clones. Of the missing ones, under half trace to an unresolved V gene in checked studies; the others have no known cause. D and trimming come from the DNA, and the V and J calls and clone size come from that table. The sample has roughly 1,800,000 clones on record, over 85% of them singletons. The ten largest clonotypes hold 1% to 1.5% of the sample.

CD8 naive samples were CD45RO-negative cells positively selected for CCR7, giving a CD45RA+CCR7+ population that excluded TemRA cells. Donors were healthy HIV-negative adults with no recently reported acute infections or vaccinations. Only Caucasian adults living in Nashville, Tennessee, USA were represented among the donors. Blood was collected by leukapheresis, and PBMCs were isolated by Ficoll-Histopaque density gradient centrifugation and then cryopreserved in liquid nitrogen vapor phase. Analytical flow cytometry was used to check the purity and quantity of each magnetically sorted T cell population. Genomic DNA was isolated from each sorted fraction and quantified by UV absorbance on a Nanodrop 2000c. V lost 3 bases and J lost 0 bases, and the count of bases not matched to a germline gene is 5. CDR1 and CDR2, looked up from the germline V gene, are SGDLS and YYNGEE. The CDR3 runs 16 residues from the cysteine to the phenylalanine. Just the 48-base CDR3 DNA is kept, in frame starting at base 1.

The receptor's source is a man aged 18 to 29 in good health. The V gene is TRBV9 and the J gene is TRBJ2-2; TRBD2 aligns with 7 central bases. Material: naive CD8+ T cells sorted from blood. The cell subset or site tag for this specimen amounts to: CD45RA+CCR7+. The nucleotide sequence is TGTGCCAGCAGCGCCTCTAGCGGACCGAACACCGGGGAGCTGTTTTTT. It encodes CASSASSGPNTGELFF. Extended through the reference TRBV9 and TRBJ2-2 proteins, this CDR3 yields the full variable domain: DSGVTQTPKHLITATGQRVTLRCSPRSGDLSVYWYQQSLDQGLQFLIQYYNGEERAKGNILERFSAQQFPDLHSELNLSSLELGDSALYFCASSASSGPNTGELFFGEGSRLTVL.